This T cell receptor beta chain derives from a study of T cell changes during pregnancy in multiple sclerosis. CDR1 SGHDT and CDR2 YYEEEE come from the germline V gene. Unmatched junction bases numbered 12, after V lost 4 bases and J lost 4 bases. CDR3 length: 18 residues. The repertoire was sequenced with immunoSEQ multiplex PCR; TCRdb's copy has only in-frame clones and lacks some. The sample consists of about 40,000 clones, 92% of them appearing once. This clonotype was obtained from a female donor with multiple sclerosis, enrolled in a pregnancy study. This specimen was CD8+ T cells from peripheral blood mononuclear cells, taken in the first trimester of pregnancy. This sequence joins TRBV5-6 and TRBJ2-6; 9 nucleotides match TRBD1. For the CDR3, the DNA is TGTGCCAGCAGCCCAATCTGGGACAGGGCGGACGGGGCCAACGTCCTGACTTTC. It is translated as CASSPIWDRADGANVLTF.